These T cell receptor beta chains were read from a single sample in a study of shared clonotypes between healthy human individuals. Here immunoSEQ multiplex PCR was the method, and the copy in TCRdb shows in-frame clones only, minus some. The sample carries about 2 million clones, less than 95% recorded once. The sequencing input was naive CD8+ T cells sorted from blood. These receptors came from a man between 18 and 35 years old in good health. Both conserved end residues are part of each CDR3. A D gene is named only where the DNA matches it firmly. Clone size is given for some rows only: seen once, a few or many times, or a class if the clone is expanded.

d_call clone_size j_call v_call cdr3_nt cdr3_aa
TRBD1 . TRBJ2-1 TRBV15 TGTGCCACCAGCAGAGAAAACAGGGGCAATGAGCAGTTCTTC CATSRENRGNEQFF
TRBD2 . TRBJ2-1 TRBV7-9 TGTGCCAGCAGCTTTGGACTAGCAACCTACAATGAGCAGTTCTTC CASSFGLATYNEQFF
. . TRBJ2-1 TRBV4-1 TGCGCCAGCAGCCAAGCTCAGGACTACAATGAGCAGTTCTTC CASSQAQDYNEQFF
. . TRBJ2-2 TRBV19 TGTGCCAGTAGTATGACAGCAGACACCGGGGAGCTGTTTTTT CASSMTADTGELFF
TRBD1 . TRBJ1-6 TRBV2 TGTGCCAGCATCGATCGACAGGGCCATTCACCCCTCCACTTT CASIDRQGHSPLHF
. once TRBJ1-6 TRBV10-3 TGTGCCATCAGTGACCGGGGGGAAGGCCTTAATTCACCCCTCCACTTT CAISDRGEGLNSPLHF
TRBD1 . TRBJ1-5 TRBV28 TGTGCCAGCAGTCCGACAGGGGGTATTCATCAGCCCCAGCATTTT CASSPTGGIHQPQHF
TRBD1 . TRBJ2-4 TRBV6-5 TGTGCCAGCAGTTACTCTAAGGGGGCGGGTCAGTACTTC CASSYSKGAGQYF
TRBD2 . TRBJ2-3 TRBV2 TGTGCCAGCAGTGAGACTAGCTTAGTAGATACGCAGTATTTT CASSETSLVDTQYF
TRBD2 . TRBJ2-5 TRBV30 TGTGCCTGGAGTGCCCGGACTAGCGGGGTAGAGACCCAGTACTTC CAWSARTSGVETQYF